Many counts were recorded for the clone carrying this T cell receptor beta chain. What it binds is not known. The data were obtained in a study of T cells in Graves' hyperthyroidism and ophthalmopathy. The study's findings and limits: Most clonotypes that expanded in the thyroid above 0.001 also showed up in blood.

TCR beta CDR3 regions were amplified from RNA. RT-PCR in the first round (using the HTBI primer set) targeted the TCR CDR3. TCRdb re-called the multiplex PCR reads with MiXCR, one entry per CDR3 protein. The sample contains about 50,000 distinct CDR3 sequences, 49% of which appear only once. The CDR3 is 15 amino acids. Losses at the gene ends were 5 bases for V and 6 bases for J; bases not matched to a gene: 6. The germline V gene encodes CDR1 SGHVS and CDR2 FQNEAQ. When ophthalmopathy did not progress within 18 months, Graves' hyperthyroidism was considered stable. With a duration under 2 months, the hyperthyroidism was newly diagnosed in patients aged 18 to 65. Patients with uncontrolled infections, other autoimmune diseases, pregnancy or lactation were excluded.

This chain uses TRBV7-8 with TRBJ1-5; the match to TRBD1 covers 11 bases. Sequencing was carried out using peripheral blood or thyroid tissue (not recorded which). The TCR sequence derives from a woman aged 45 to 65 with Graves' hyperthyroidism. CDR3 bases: TGTGCCAGCAGCCCGGGACAGGGGGTAGGTCAGCCCCAGCATTTT. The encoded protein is CASSPGQGVGQPQHF.